This is a list of T cell receptor beta chains from one sample in a study of cytomegalovirus exposure and HLA in healthy donors. Clones were read by immunoSEQ multiplex PCR, and TCRdb kept only the in-frame ones, dropping some. The data hold 150,000 to 200,000 clones, with approximately 81% observed a single time. Material: PBMCs. Receptor source: a woman aged 18 to 35 in good health and CMV-seropositive. Both conserved end residues are part of each CDR3. A D gene is named only where the DNA matches it firmly. Clone sizes are given selectively: once, few, many, or a class where the clone is expanded.

d_gene	j_gene	abundance	v_gene	len	CDR3nt	CDR3aa
TRBD2	TRBJ2-5	.	TRBV18	14	TGTGCCAGCTCACAACTAGCGGGGCAAGAGACCCAGTACTTC	CASSQLAGQETQYF
.	TRBJ2-1	once	TRBV5-6	16	TGTGCCAGCAGCTCATTGCGGCTGAGCTCCTACAATGAGCAGTTCTTC	CASSSLRLSSYNEQFF
.	TRBJ1-2	once	TRBV6-4	13	TGTGCCAGCAGTGGTACACAGGGAAGTGGCTACACCTTC	CASSGTQGSGYTF
TRBD1	TRBJ1-5	.	TRBV19	17	TGTGCCAGTAGTATAGCCCCTGCGACAGGGTCCAATCAGCCCCAGCATTTT	CASSIAPATGSNQPQHF
.	TRBJ1-2	.	TRBV20-1	11	TGCAGTGCTAGTCCGGGAGGGGGCTACACCTTC	CSASPGGGYTF
TRBD2	TRBJ2-2	.	TRBV19	14	TGTGCCAGTACTCTAGCGGGGGGTATCGGGGAGCTGTTTTTT	CASTLAGGIGELFF
.	TRBJ2-3	few	TRBV9	16	TGTGCCAGCAGCGTAGGGGGGGGCCGTAGTACAGATACGCAGTATTTT	CASSVGGGRSTDTQYF
.	TRBJ2-5	.	TRBV4-2	13	TGTGCCAGCAGCCTGAGAACGGGGGAGACCCAGTACTTC	CASSLRTGETQYF
.	TRBJ1-2	once	TRBV18	12	TGTGCCAGCTCACCAGAGACAGATGGCTACACCTTC	CASSPETDGYTF
TRBD2	TRBJ2-5	.	TRBV6-7	17	TGTGCCAGCAGTTACCCCACGGCTAGACTAGCGCGAGAGACCCAGTACTTC	CASSYPTARLARETQYF
TRBD1	TRBJ1-6	.	TRBV7-8	14	TGTGCCAGCAGCTTAACCGGACAGGGGTCTATACTCCACTTT	CASSLTGQGSILHF
.	TRBJ2-5	once	TRBV4-1	17	TGCGCCAGCAGCCAGAAACCTGACAGAACCCCAAGAGGGACCCAGTACTTC	CASSQKPDRTPRGTQYF
TRBD2	TRBJ2-1	.	TRBV14	17	TGTGCCAGCAGCCCCCAGGCGGGGGTAAGTTCCTACAATGAGCAGTTCTTC	CASSPQAGVSSYNEQFF
.	TRBJ1-4	.	TRBV4-1	19	TGCGCCAGCAGCCAAGATAGCGGGACACTTTCTACTACTAATGAAAAACTGTTTTTT	CASSQDSGTLSTTNEKLFF
.	TRBJ2-2	.	TRBV27	12	TGTGCCAGCAGACAGGCCACCGGGGAGCTGTTTTTT	CASRQATGELFF
.	TRBJ1-4	once	TRBV6-1	16	TGTGCCAGCAGTGAAGGAACGAGGCCGGGAGGCGAAAAACTGTTTTTT	CASSEGTRPGGEKLFF
.	TRBJ2-1	.	TRBV27	13	TGTGCCAGCAGTCCAGACTCCTACAATGAGCAGTTCTTC	CASSPDSYNEQFF
.	TRBJ2-7	few	TRBV7-2	14	TGTGCCAGCAGCTTAGAGTTCAGCTCCTACGAGCAGTACTTC	CASSLEFSSYEQYF
TRBD2	TRBJ2-2	.	TRBV11-1	15	TGTGCCAGCAGCTTGGGACTAGTGAACACCGGGGAGCTGTTTTTT	CASSLGLVNTGELFF
TRBD1	TRBJ1-2	.	TRBV7-9	15	TGTGCCAGCAGCTTAATAGGGACAGGGAACTATGGCTACACCTTC	CASSLIGTGNYGYTF
TRBD2	TRBJ2-1	.	TRBV11-3	19	TGTGCCAGCAGCTTAGCTTTGAGGCTAGCGGGGGGACGCTACAATGAGCAGTTCTTC	CASSLALRLAGGRYNEQFF
TRBD1	TRBJ1-2	.	TRBV9	14	TGTGCCAGCAGCCTTTCACAGGGGGCCTATGGCTACACCTTC	CASSLSQGAYGYTF